Listed below are T cell receptor beta chains from one sample, sequenced in a study of blood T cell repertoires in COVID-19. TCRdb keeps only in-frame clones here, not all; method: immunoSEQ multiplex PCR. The sample yields about 210,000 clones, about 88% seen once. Sequencing was carried out using peripheral blood. These receptors were collected from a man aged 70 or older with acute or convalescent COVID-19. Both conserved end residues are part of each CDR3. A D gene is named only where the DNA matches it firmly. Size tells how often a clone was seen (once, few, many) or the class of an expanded clone, and some rows leave it out.

CASSRPLPGEQETQYF	TGTGCCAGCAGCAGACCCCTACCGGGAGAGCAAGAGACCCAGTACTTC	.	TRBV5-4	TRBJ2-5	.
CASSGGIQAFTDTQYF	TGTGCCAGCTCCGGGGGTATCCAAGCCTTCACAGATACGCAGTATTTT	.	TRBV18	TRBJ2-3	.
CASSRYGDRASYGYTF	TGTGCCAGTAGTAGATATGGAGACAGGGCATCCTATGGCTACACCTTC	TRBD1	TRBV19	TRBJ1-2	once
CASRLNRSPSYEQYF	TGTGCCAGCAGACTAAACCGCAGCCCCTCCTACGAGCAGTACTTC	.	TRBV7-2	TRBJ2-7	.
CSTGTGVLAFF	TGCAGCACCGGGACAGGGGTCCTAGCTTTCTTT	TRBD1	TRBV29-1	TRBJ1-1	.
CASSPTSGNSYNEQFF	TGTGCCAGCAGCCCGACTAGCGGCAATTCCTACAATGAGCAGTTCTTC	TRBD2	TRBV3-1/TRBV3-2	TRBJ2-1	.
CASPPTLSRSSYEQYF	TGTGCCAGTCCCCCGACCCTCTCCCGGAGCTCCTACGAGCAGTACTTC	.	TRBV25-1	TRBJ2-7	.
CASSPPGGGHTEAFF	TGTGCCAGCTCACCACCTGGGGGGGGCCACACTGAAGCTTTCTTT	.	TRBV18	TRBJ1-1	few
CASSREAGSGNQPQHF	TGTGCCAGCAGCCGAGAGGCCGGGAGCGGCAATCAGCCCCAGCATTTT	.	TRBV4-2	TRBJ1-5	.
CASSSTMRDRRNTIYF	TGTGCCAGTAGTTCAACTATGAGGGACAGGAGGAACACCATATATTTT	TRBD1	TRBV19	TRBJ1-3	.
CATSREGQGTNSPLHF	TGTGCCACCAGCAGAGAGGGACAGGGAACGAATTCACCCCTCCACTTT	TRBD1	TRBV15	TRBJ1-6	.
CASSQPGQGAGTQYF	TGCGCCAGCAGCCAACCGGGACAGGGGGCCGGTACGCAGTATTTT	TRBD1	TRBV4-1	TRBJ2-3	.
CASSANPTQGDEAFF	TGTGCCAGCAGCGCAAATCCAACACAGGGAGATGAAGCTTTCTTT	.	TRBV9	TRBJ1-1	.
CASRRTSATYEQYF	TGTGCCAGCAGAAGGACTAGCGCAACCTACGAGCAGTACTTC	TRBD2	TRBV28	TRBJ2-7	.
CASNIGLAGLTDTQYF	TGTGCCAGCAACATCGGACTAGCGGGACTCACAGATACGCAGTATTTT	TRBD2	TRBV2	TRBJ2-3	once
CASSRSGTGNTEAFF	TGTGCCAGCAGCCGATCCGGGACAGGGAACACTGAAGCTTTCTTT	TRBD1	TRBV4-2	TRBJ1-1	.
CASSGQGNSQPQHF	TGTGCCAGTAGTGGACAGGGAAATAGTCAGCCCCAGCATTTT	TRBD1	TRBV19	TRBJ1-5	.
CAISEPGASGSPDTQYF	TGTGCCATCAGTGAGCCCGGGGCTAGCGGGAGCCCAGATACGCAGTATTTT	TRBD2	TRBV10-3	TRBJ2-3	.
CASSLRDMNTEAFF	TGCGCCAGCAGCTTAAGGGACATGAACACTGAAGCTTTCTTT	.	TRBV5-1	TRBJ1-1	.
CASSAHPRGGSNEQFF	TGTGCCAGCAGCGCACACCCCAGAGGAGGTTCCAATGAGCAGTTCTTC	.	TRBV11-1	TRBJ2-1	.
CASSKGLQETQYF	TGCGCCAGCAGCAAGGGACTGCAAGAGACCCAGTACTTC	.	TRBV5-1	TRBJ2-5	.
CASSPGAGYTF	TGTGCCAGCTCACCAGGGGCTGGCTACACCTTC	.	TRBV6-5	TRBJ1-2	.
CAWDRGRLASGSGETQYF	TGTGCCTGGGACAGGGGCCGCCTGGCTAGCGGGAGTGGAGAGACCCAGTACTTC	TRBD2	TRBV30	TRBJ2-5	.
CASSDLYNEQFF	TGTGCCAGCAGCGACTTATACAATGAGCAGTTCTTC	.	TRBV27	TRBJ2-1	.
CASSLREVGGYTF	TGTGCCAGCAGCTTACGGGAGGTTGGGGGCTACACCTTC	.	TRBV7-2	TRBJ1-2	.
CASSSGQGTFEQYF	TGTGCCAGCAGTTCGGGACAGGGAACTTTCGAGCAGTACTTC	TRBD1	TRBV6-5	TRBJ2-7	.
CASSLRLAGVQETQYF	TGTGCCAGCTCATTGCGACTAGCGGGGGTCCAAGAGACCCAGTACTTC	TRBD2	TRBV18	TRBJ2-5	.
CATSETGTGTDTQYF	TGTGCCACCAGTGAAACCGGGACAGGGACAGATACGCAGTATTTT	TRBD1	TRBV24-1	TRBJ2-3	.
CASSSTGELFF	TGCGCCAGCAGTAGCACCGGGGAGCTGTTTTTT	.	TRBV5-1	TRBJ2-2	.
CSVVQNEQFF	TGCAGCGTTGTCCAGAATGAGCAGTTCTTC	.	TRBV29-1	TRBJ2-1	.
CASSPGQNPNYGYTF	TGTGCCAGCAGCCCCGGACAGAACCCTAACTATGGCTACACCTTC	.	TRBV7-9	TRBJ1-2	once
CASSMISSGANVLTF	TGTGCCAGTAGTATGATCAGCTCTGGGGCCAACGTCCTGACTTTC	.	TRBV19	TRBJ2-6	.
CASSPRTSGFSYEQYF	TGTGCCAGCAGCCCTAGGACTAGCGGGTTCTCCTACGAGCAGTACTTC	TRBD2	TRBV7-9	TRBJ2-7	.
CASSQGMSNQPQHF	TGTGCCAGCAGCCAGGGCATGAGCAATCAGCCCCAGCATTTT	.	TRBV9	TRBJ1-5	few
CASSPTGGAGGELFF	TGTGCCAGCAGCCCAACGGGAGGTGCGGGCGGGGAGCTGTTTTTT	TRBD2	TRBV7-2	TRBJ2-2	.
CASSQTGEDEQYF	TGTGCCAGCAGCCAGACAGGGGAGGACGAGCAGTACTTC	TRBD1	TRBV7-9	TRBJ2-7	.
CASSSIRGQISYEQYF	TGTGCCAGCAGTTCCATTAGGGGGCAAATCTCCTACGAGCAGTACTTC	TRBD1	TRBV6-6	TRBJ2-7	.